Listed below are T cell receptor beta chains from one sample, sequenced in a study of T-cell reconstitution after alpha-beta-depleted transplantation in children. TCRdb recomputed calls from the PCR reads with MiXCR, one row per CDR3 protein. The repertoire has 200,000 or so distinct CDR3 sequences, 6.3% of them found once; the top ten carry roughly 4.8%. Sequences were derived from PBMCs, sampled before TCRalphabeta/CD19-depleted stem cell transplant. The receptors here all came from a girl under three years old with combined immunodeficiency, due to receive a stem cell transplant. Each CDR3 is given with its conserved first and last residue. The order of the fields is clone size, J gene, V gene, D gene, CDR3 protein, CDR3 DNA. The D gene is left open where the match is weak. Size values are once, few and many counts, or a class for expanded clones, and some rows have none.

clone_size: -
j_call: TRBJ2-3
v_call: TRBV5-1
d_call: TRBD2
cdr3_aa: CASSLAFPLAGGPDTQYF
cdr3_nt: TGCGCCAGCAGCTTGGCGTTTCCCTTAGCGGGGGGGCCAGATACGCAGTATTTT

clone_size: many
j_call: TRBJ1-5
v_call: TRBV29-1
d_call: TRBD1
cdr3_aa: CSVWTGASNQPQHF
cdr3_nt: TGCAGCGTCTGGACAGGGGCGAGCAATCAGCCCCAGCATTTT

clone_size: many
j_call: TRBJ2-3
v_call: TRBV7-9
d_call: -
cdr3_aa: CASSLDGLSTDTQYF
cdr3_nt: TGTGCCAGCAGCTTAGATGGACTGAGCACAGATACGCAGTATTTT

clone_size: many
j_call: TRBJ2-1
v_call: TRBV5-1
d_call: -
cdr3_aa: CASSLLPVGYYNEQFF
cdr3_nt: TGCGCCAGCAGCTTGCTCCCGGTCGGATATTACAATGAGCAGTTCTTC

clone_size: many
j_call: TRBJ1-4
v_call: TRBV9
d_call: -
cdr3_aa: CASSVEGGENEKLFF
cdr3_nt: TGTGCCAGCAGCGTAGAGGGAGGAGAGAATGAAAAACTGTTTTTT

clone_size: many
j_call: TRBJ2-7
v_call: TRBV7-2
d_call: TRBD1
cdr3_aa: CASSSRDRGINEQYF
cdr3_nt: TGTGCCAGCAGCTCCCGGGACAGGGGCATAAACGAGCAGTACTTC

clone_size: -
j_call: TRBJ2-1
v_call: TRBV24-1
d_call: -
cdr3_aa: CATFYRDLKGGRDQAGGNEQFF
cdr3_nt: TGTGCCACCTTTTATAGGGACCTTAAGGGTGGGCGGGACCAGGCCGGTGGGAATGAGCAGTTCTTC

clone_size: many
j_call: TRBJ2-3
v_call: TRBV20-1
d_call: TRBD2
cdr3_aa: CSARRGLAGGTGTDTQYF
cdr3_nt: TGCAGTGCTAGAAGGGGATTAGCGGGGGGTACTGGGACAGATACGCAGTATTTT

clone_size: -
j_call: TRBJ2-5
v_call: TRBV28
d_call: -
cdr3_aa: CGSSRIQGPLQETQYF
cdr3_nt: TGTGGCAGCAGCCGAATACAGGGACCCCTCCAAGAGACCCAGTACTTC

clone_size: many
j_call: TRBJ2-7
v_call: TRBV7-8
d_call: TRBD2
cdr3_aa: CASSFLRLAGRRDLYEQYF
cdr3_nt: TGTGCCAGCAGCTTCTTACGGCTAGCGGGGCGCCGGGACCTTTACGAGCAGTACTTC

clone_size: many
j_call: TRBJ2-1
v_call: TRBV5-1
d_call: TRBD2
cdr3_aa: CASSLVATIGGELLQFF
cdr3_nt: TGCGCCAGCAGCTTGGTTGCGACCATTGGGGGGGAGTTGCTTCAGTTCTTC

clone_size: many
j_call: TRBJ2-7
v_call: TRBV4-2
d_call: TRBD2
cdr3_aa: CASSQIAGGPYEQYF
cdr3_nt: TGTGCCAGCAGCCAAATAGCGGGGGGGCCCTACGAGCAGTACTTC

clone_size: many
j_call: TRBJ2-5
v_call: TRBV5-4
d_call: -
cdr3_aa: CASSLSQGLETQYF
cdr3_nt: TGTGCCAGCAGCTTGTCACAGGGCTTGGAGACCCAGTACTTC

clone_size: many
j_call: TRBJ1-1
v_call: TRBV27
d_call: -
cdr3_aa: CASSLGLSGTEAFF
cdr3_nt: TGTGCCAGCAGTTTAGGCCTAAGTGGCACTGAAGCTTTCTTT

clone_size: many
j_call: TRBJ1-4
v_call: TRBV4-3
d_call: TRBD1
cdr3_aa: CASSHGTGGTANEKLFF
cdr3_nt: TGCGCCAGCAGCCATGGGACAGGGGGCACGGCTAATGAAAAACTGTTTTTT

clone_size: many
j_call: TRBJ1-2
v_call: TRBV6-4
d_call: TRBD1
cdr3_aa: CASSRFGTARGRNYGYTF
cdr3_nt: TGTGCCAGCAGTAGATTCGGGACAGCCCGGGGTAGGAACTATGGCTACACCTTC

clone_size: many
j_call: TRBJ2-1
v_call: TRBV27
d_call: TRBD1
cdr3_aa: CASSLNRGEYNEQFF
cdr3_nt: TGTGCCAGCAGTTTAAACAGGGGGGAGTACAATGAGCAGTTCTTC

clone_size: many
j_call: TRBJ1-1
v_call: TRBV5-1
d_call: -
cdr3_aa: CASSTTQGNTEAFF
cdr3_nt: TGCGCCAGCAGCACAACACAGGGGAACACTGAAGCTTTCTTT

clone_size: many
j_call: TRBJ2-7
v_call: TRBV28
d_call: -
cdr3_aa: CASSPGALEQYF
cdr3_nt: TGTGCCAGCAGTCCCGGAGCCCTCGAGCAGTACTTC

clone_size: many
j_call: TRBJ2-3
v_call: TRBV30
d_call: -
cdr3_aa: CAWSGTDTQYF
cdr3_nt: TGTGCCTGGAGTGGCACAGATACGCAGTATTTT

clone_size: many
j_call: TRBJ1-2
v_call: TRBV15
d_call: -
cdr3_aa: CATSRDLGGYGYTF
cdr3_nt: TGTGCCACCAGCAGAGATCTAGGGGGCTATGGCTACACCTTC

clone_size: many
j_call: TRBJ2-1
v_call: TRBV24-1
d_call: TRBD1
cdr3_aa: CATGQGDSDNEQFF
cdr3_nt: TGTGCCACCGGACAGGGGGATTCCGATAATGAGCAGTTCTTC

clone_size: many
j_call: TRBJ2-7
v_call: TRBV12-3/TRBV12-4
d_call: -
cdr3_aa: CASSLDDGEQYF
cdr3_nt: TGTGCCAGCAGTTTAGATGATGGCGAGCAGTACTTC

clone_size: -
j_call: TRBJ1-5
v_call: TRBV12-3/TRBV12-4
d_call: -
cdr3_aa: CASSFCGGCNQPQHF
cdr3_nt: TGTGCCAGCAGTTTCTGTGGAGGGTGCAATCAGCCCCAGCATTTT

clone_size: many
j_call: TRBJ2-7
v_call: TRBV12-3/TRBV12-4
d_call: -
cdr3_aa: CASSLTPLYEQYF
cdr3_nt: TGTGCCAGCAGTTTAACCCCCCTGTACGAGCAGTACTTC

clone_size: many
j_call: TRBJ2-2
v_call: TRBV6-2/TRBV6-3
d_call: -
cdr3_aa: CASSPPRPGELFF
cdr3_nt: TGTGCCAGCAGTCCCCCGAGGCCCGGGGAGCTGTTTTTT

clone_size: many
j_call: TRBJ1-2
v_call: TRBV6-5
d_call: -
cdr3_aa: CASNRRTANYGYTF
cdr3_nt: TGTGCCAGCAACCGACGGACGGCTAACTATGGCTACACCTTC

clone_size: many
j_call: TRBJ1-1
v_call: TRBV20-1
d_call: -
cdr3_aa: CSARDKFGGTEAFF
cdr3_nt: TGCAGTGCTAGAGACAAGTTCGGGGGCACTGAAGCTTTCTTT

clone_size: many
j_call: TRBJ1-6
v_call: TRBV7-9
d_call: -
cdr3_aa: CARPFASPLHF
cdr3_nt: TGTGCCAGACCGTTCGCTTCACCCCTCCACTTT

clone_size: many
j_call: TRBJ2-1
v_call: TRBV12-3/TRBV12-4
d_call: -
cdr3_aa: CASTPGLSVGYNEQFF
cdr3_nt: TGTGCCAGCACCCCAGGGCTATCGGTCGGTTACAATGAGCAGTTCTTC

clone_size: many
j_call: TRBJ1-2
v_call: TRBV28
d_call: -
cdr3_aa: CASSPPGQNYYGYTF
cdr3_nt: TGTGCCAGCAGTCCCCCCGGACAGAACTACTATGGCTACACCTTC

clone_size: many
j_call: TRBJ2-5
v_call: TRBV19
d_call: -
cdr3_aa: CATGRGQETQYF
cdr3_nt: TGTGCCACCGGCAGGGGCCAAGAGACCCAGTACTTC

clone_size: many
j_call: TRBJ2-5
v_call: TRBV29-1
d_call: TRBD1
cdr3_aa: CSVEETGGLETQYF
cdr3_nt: TGCAGCGTTGAAGAAACAGGGGGCTTAGAGACCCAGTACTTC

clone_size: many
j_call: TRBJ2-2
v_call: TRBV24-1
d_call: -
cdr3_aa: CATSDLTPGELFF
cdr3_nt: TGTGCCACCAGTGATCTAACTCCCGGGGAGCTGTTTTTT

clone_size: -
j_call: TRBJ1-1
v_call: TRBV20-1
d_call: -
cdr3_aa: CSARSPGGLGNTEAFF
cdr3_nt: TGCAGTGCTAGATCCCCCGGGGGTTTGGGGAACACTGAAGCTTTCTTT

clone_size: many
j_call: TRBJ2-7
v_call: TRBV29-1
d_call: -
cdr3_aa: CSVVGPISYEQYF
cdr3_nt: TGCAGCGTTGTGGGGCCTATCTCCTACGAGCAGTACTTC

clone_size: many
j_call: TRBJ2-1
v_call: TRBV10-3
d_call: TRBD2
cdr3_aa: CAISGDYSRYNEQFF
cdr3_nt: TGTGCCATCAGTGGGGACTATTCCCGCTACAATGAGCAGTTCTTC

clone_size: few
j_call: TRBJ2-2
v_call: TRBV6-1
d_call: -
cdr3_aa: CASSGQHPGELFF
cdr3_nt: TGTGCCAGCAGTGGACAGCATCCCGGGGAGCTGTTTTTT

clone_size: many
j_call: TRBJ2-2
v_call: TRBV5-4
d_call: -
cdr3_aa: CASSFGVNTGELFF
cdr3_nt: TGTGCCAGCAGCTTCGGTGTGAACACCGGGGAGCTGTTTTTT

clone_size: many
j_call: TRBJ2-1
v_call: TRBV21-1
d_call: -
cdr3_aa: CASSKALSNEQFF
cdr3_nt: TGTGCCAGCAGCAAAGCCCTTAGTAATGAGCAGTTCTTC

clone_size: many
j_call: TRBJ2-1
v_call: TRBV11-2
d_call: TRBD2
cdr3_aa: CASRGGPGNEQFF
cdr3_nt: TGTGCCAGCAGGGGAGGGCCTGGCAATGAGCAGTTCTTC

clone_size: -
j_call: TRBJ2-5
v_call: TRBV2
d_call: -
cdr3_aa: CASRATGRETQYF
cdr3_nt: TGTGCCAGCAGGGCGACAGGGAGGGAGACCCAGTACTTC

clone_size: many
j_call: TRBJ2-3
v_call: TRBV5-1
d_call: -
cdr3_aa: CASSLVLARSTDTQYF
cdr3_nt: TGCGCCAGCAGCTTGGTCTTGGCCCGGTCCACAGATACGCAGTATTTT

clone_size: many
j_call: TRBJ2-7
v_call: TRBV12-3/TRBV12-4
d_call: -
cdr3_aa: CASSSFYEQYF
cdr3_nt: TGTGCCAGCAGTTCCTTTTACGAGCAGTACTTC

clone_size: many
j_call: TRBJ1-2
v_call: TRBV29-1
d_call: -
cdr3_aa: CSVGNRPVLGGYTF
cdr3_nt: TGCAGCGTTGGAAACCGCCCGGTCTTGGGTGGCTACACCTTC

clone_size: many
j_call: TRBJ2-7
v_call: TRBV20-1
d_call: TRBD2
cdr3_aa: CSASPPREWAYEQYF
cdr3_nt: TGCAGTGCTAGCCCCCCGCGGGAGTGGGCCTACGAGCAGTACTTC

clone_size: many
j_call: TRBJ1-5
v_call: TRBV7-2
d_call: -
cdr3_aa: CASSLGWDQPQHF
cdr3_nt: TGTGCCAGCAGCTTGGGGTGGGATCAGCCCCAGCATTTT

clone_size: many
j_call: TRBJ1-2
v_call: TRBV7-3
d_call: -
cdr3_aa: CASSRTLFEGYTF
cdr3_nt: TGTGCCAGCAGCCGGACTCTTTTTGAAGGCTACACCTTC

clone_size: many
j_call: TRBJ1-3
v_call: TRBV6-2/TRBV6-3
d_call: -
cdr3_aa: CASSYNSGNTIYF
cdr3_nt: TGTGCCAGCAGTTACAATTCCGGAAACACCATATATTTT

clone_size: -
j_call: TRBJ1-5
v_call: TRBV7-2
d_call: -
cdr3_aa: CASSPEQGGGQPQHF
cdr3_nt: TGTGCCAGCAGCCCCGAACAGGGAGGTGGTCAGCCCCAGCATTTT

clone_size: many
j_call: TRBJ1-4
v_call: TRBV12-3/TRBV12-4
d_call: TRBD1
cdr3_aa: CASGQVVKKLFF
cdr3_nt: TGTGCCAGCGGACAGGTGGTGAAAAAACTGTTTTTT

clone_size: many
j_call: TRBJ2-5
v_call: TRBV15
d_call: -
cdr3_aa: CATSPTSSGDQYF
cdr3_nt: TGTGCCACCAGCCCGACTAGTTCAGGTGACCAGTACTTC

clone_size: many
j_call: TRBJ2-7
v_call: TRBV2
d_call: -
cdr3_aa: CASQPTYEQYF
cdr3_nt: TGTGCCAGCCAACCGACCTACGAGCAGTACTTC